This TCR beta chain was sequenced during a study of blood T cell repertoires in COVID-19 (dated by TCRdb to the early 2020s). Regarding the study in general: Collaborator samples came from the United States, Italy and Spain and covered acute and convalescent phases of COVID-19. The material from the prospective study consisted of cDNA or gDNA derived from T cells, B-cell-depleted T cells, or PBMCs. Subjects who had been exposed to COVID-19, were actively infected with it, or had recovered from it provided the deeply sampled blood TCRbeta repertoires that made up the dataset. The repertoires were released in a freely available public database meant as a resource for research on the immune response to SARS-CoV-2. Samples came from the ongoing ImmuneRACE study (first 160 participants) plus 1,254 subjects from 6 global collaborators. The sample metadata nearly always contained a de-identified subject ID, COVID-19 status, age in years and sex. Where available, HLA class I and class II types were taken from metadata supplied by the sample provider and were not determined by assay-based typing. Overall study outcomes, separate from this receptor: The quantity of clinical and demographic metadata differed by source and by participant and was supplied without curation.

About this clone itself: Which antigen it targets is not known. There are no base qualities to consult, and no much larger clone falls within one base.

TCRbeta CDR3 regions were amplified from genomic DNA using the immunoSEQ Assay, a bias-controlled multiplex PCR. Under the source paper's analysis protocol: Within the assay, amplification of reference gene primers was used to estimate how many nucleated cells each sample contained. To quantify the absolute abundance of each unique TCRbeta CDR3 rearrangement, sequence reads were collapsed and filtered. For each sample, productive Simpson clonality was calculated by taking the square root of Simpson's diversity index across productive rearrangements. In TCRdb, the immuneACCESS table is reduced to in-frame sequences with V and J assigned. These tables do not hold every clone; where another copy was compared, an unresolved V gene accounts for under half, and the others remain unexplained. V, J and clone size reflect that table, while D and trimming were determined from the DNA. Counted in this sample were about 250,000 clones; around 90% of them appeared once. Together, the top ten hold more than 0.8% of the sample.

Trimming at the junction amounts to 0 bases on V and 4 bases on J, and the germline ends lie 16 bases apart. The germline V gene (reference sequence) supplies CDR1 LNHNV and CDR2 YYDKDF. Counted from cysteine to phenylalanine, this CDR3 has 17 amino acids. The retained sequence is limited to the CDR3, 51 bases, with the frame set at the first base. One collaborating source in Seattle enrolled patients while the patients were actively infected and followed the patients over time throughout the course of disease. The collaborating institutions used their own protocols to collect whole blood in K2EDTA tubes. For TCRbeta analysis, collaborators shipped samples in one of three forms: frozen whole blood, isolated PBMCs, or DNA extracted from either of those sample types.

The receptor was isolated from a man aged 30 to 45 with COVID-19, enrolled during active disease. This chain is built from TRBV15 and TRBJ1-3; the D gene cannot be named for sure. The sample taken for sequencing was peripheral blood. CDR3 loop: CATSRDRLRVQGNTIYF. The nucleotide sequence is TGTGCCACCAGCAGAGATCGGCTCCGGGTTCAGGGAAACACCATATATTTT.